This T cell receptor (beta chain) stems from a study of blood T cell repertoires in COVID-19. Study background: Spain, Italy and the United States supplied samples that represented acute and convalescent COVID-19. Nucleic acid was either cDNA or gDNA, and it came from T cells, B-cell-depleted T cells, or PBMCs.

This CDR3 has 15 residues. Germline values: CDR1 LGHNA, CDR2 YSLEER. Trimming took off 0 bases at V and 2 bases at J, with 11 bases between the two ends. In the original analysis: Amplification with reference gene primers provided the estimates of nucleated cell counts. The table came from immunoSEQ multiplex PCR; TCRdb's copy has only in-frame clones and leaves some out. V, J and clone size are taken as reported in that table, and D and trimming were inferred from the DNA itself. In the table there are over 100,000 clones, roughly 81% of which are singletons. The chain couples TRBV4-3 to TRBJ2-7; a weak D match, TRBD1 (6 bases). The sequence came from a man aged 35 to 55 with acute or convalescent COVID-19. Sequences were obtained from peripheral blood. The CDR3 DNA sequence: TGCGCCAGCAGCCAAGATGAGGGGACACCCTACGAGCAGTACTTC. Translated, it gives CASSQDEGTPYEQYF.